The source of this T cell receptor beta chain is a study of blood T cells in healthy people across ages (dated by TCRdb to 2015 to 2017). Study-wide context: Template switching captured roughly one uniquely barcoded TCR beta cDNA molecule per two T cells in model experiments. Using deep sequencing normalized with unique cDNA molecular identifiers, the study measured how TCR beta repertoire diversity changes with age. The donors were split into four age groups: young (average around 15 years), middle-aged (39), aged (roughly 68) and long-lived (under 85). To avoid experimental bias, donors of different ages were distributed randomly across sequencing lanes. Using the same blood draw, the study looked at two additional independent replicas of 1 million unique cDNA reads for two donors, one aged 18 to 30 and the other aged 80 or older. The research as a whole found: As age increased, observed TCR beta diversity per million T cells dropped in a roughly linear way, and a significant reduction was already evident by age roughly 36. Because profiling used bulk unsorted PBMCs, naive and antigen-experienced compartments could not be compared conclusively. The CMV infection status of donors was not known, potentially confounding age-related changes in expanded clonotypes. A strong correlation was found between observed TCR beta diversity and the percentage of naive T cells measured by flow cytometry. Compared with the aged group, the long-lived group had more naive CD4+ T cells, fewer expanded clones and increased TCR diversity, suggesting age selection. Estimates of total diversity from one million sequenced T cells were regarded as lower bounds and underestimates.

Donors were under 40 systemically healthy Caucasian individuals from Russia aged about 6 to 100 years. Ten milliliters of peripheral blood were drawn from each donor into EDTA-treated Vacutainer tubes. PBMCs were isolated by Ficoll-Paque density-gradient centrifugation, with at least 6 million obtained per sample. Trizol reagent was used to extract total RNA from PBMCs, with at least 6 micrograms per sample. The percentages of naive CD45RAhigh/CD27high T cells were determined by flow cytometry on a PBMC aliquot from every donor. In the case of this clonotype: Its antigen is not yet known. The input lacks base qualities; no much larger clone sits a single base away.

The library was prepared using 5' RACE. The sequencer was an Illumina HiSeq 2500. A second 7 to 11 cycle PCR used a sample-barcoded 5' primer and a J-beta primer mix. A template-switch 5' adaptor carrying 12 random nucleotides introduced a unique molecular identifier onto each TCR beta cDNA molecule. Each sample yielded at least 3 million CDR3-containing paired-end reads. First-strand cDNA was synthesized from all RNA with the Mint cDNA synthesis kit, primed by a TRBC-specific oligonucleotide. Following uracil-DNA glycosylase treatment, all cDNA underwent a first 18-cycle PCR with the universal primers M1SS and BC2_uni_R. The authors' analysis ran thus. Each sample was normalized by randomly selecting 1 million high-quality reads, each carrying a distinct molecular identifier. Instead of being binned into consensus sequences, reads that shared molecular identifiers were thrown out. MiTCR, with a Q25 quality threshold and the strictest error-elimination algorithm, was used for CDR3 identification, clonotype clustering and error correction. A nonparametric unseen species model with Euler transformation was used to estimate lower-bound total TCR beta diversity. TCRdb applied fastp at Q25 and MiXCR to the public reads, then kept only in-frame beta chains. Every distinct CDR3 protein forms one entry, paired with its most common genes and DNA. These V and J calls rely on TCRdb rather than the paper's analysis. Within this sample are some 710,000 distinct CDR3 sequences, with 22% of them counted one time only. Roughly a fifth of the sample lies in the top ten.

This receptor was obtained from a man aged 70-80 years in good health. Sequencing was performed on blood.

The nucleotide sequence is given as TGTGCCAGCAGCTTAGCCTACTTCCACAGGGCGGACGAGCAGTACTTC. This sequence encodes CASSLAYFHRADEQYF. The chain links TRBV7-9 with TRBJ2-7; perhaps TRBD1 is the D gene, with 6 bases matching. Deletion took 0 bases off V and 5 bases off J, with a span of 17 bases between the germline ends. CDR1 and CDR2 are drawn from the germline V gene (reference sequence): SEHNR, FQNEAQ. The CDR3 has 16 amino acids, counting the end cysteine and phenylalanine. Kept here is only the CDR3 DNA, which spans 48 bases and is read in frame from base 1. The full variable domain, with segments outside the CDR3 supplied by the reference TRBV7-9 and TRBJ2-7 proteins, appears as DTGVSQNPRHKITKRGQNVTFRCDPISEHNRLYWYRQTLGQGPEFLTYFQNEAQLEKSRLLSDRFSAERPKGSFSTLEIQRTEQGDSAMYLCASSLAYFHRADEQYFGPGTRLTVT.